The 6 T cell receptor beta chains below were found in one sample sequenced in a study of T cell changes during pregnancy in multiple sclerosis. Some clones are missing from TCRdb's copy, which holds only in-frame ones; the method was immunoSEQ multiplex PCR. In the table there are approximately 20,000 clones, 80% to 90% of which are singletons. The sequencing here drew on CD8+ T cells from peripheral blood mononuclear cells, taken in the second trimester of pregnancy. These receptors were obtained from a female donor in good health, enrolled as a control in a pregnancy study.

The genes are TRBV19 and TRBJ2-7, with 9 bases matching TRBD2. Trimming cost V 4 bases and J 1 base; bases outside gene matches: 5. CDR1 LNHDA and CDR2 SQIVND come from the germline V gene (reference sequence). CDR3 length: 15 residues. For the CDR3, the DNA is TGTGCCAGTAGTACGTATAGCGGGAGTTCCTACGAGCAGTACTTC. Translation: CASSTYSGSSYEQYF.

The CDR3 is CASSAIQGLSYNEQFF. For the CDR3, the DNA is TGTGCCAGCAGCGCGATACAGGGGCTCTCCTACAATGAGCAGTTCTTC. The rearrangement uses TRBV7-9 and TRBJ2-1; TRBD1 matches 7 bases. The germline gives CDR1 SEHNR, CDR2 FQNEAQ (reference sequence). There are 16 residues in the CDR3. With 5 bases clipped from V and 0 bases from J, the junction kept 7 bases outside the gene matches.

The CDR3 region has the DNA TGTGCCAGCAGTCTACCCGGGACTAGTGCTAACCTTGAGCAGTTCTTC. Amino acid sequence: CASSLPGTSANLEQFF. The chain joins TRBV28 to TRBJ2-1, with TRBD2 matching 8 bases. V was pared by 5 bases and J by 9 bases, with 15 bases of the junction left unmatched. This CDR3 contains 16 residues. Germline CDR1 is MDHEN and CDR2 is SYDVKM.

This chain uses TRBV6-1 with TRBJ1-5; 7 bases align to TRBD1. Looked up from germline, CDR1 is MNHNS and CDR2 is SASEGT. The CDR3 contains 15 residues. With 0 bases clipped from V and 8 bases from J, the junction kept 7 bases outside the gene matches. Here the CDR3 DNA reads TGTGCCAGCAGTGAAGCGCAAGGGGGCGCGGAGCCCCAGCATTTT. Translation gives CASSEAQGGAEPQHF.

This sequence joins TRBV27 and TRBJ2-3; a possible D gene is TRBD2 (5 bases). V dropped 0 bases and J dropped 2 bases, with 12 bases sitting between them. In germline, CDR1 is MNHEY, CDR2 SMNVEV (reference sequence). This CDR3 comprises 16 residues. The CDR3 region has the DNA TGTGCCAGCAGTTTATCCTTGCCAGCGGTCACAGATACGCAGTATTTT. As protein: CASSLSLPAVTDTQYF.

This chain uses TRBV10-1 with TRBJ1-6; D possibly corresponds to TRBD1 (5 bases). V lost 3 bases and J 6 bases, leaving 9 bases between the germline ends. The CDR3 spans 14 residues. Germline loops: CDR1 WNHNN, CDR2 SYGVQD (reference sequence). CDR3 sequence (DNA): TGCGCCAGCAGTGAATGGGGGGGTAATTCACCCCTCCACTTT. Its translation is CASSEWGGNSPLHF.